This is a list of T cell receptor beta chains from one sample in a study of cytomegalovirus exposure and HLA in healthy donors. Repertoires were generated with immunoSEQ multiplex PCR, while TCRdb's copy carries only in-frame clones and drops some. Altogether 100,000 or so clones are present, roughly 89% being singletons, with the ten largest covering 3% to 4%. Sequenced: PBMCs. The receptors stem from a woman aged 25 to 39 in good health and CMV-seronegative. Each CDR3 is given with its conserved first and last residue. Fields, in order: J gene, V gene, CDR3 protein.

j_call: TRBJ1-1; v_call: TRBV4-2; cdr3_aa: CASSQIPGRMNTEAFF
j_call: TRBJ2-3; v_call: TRBV5-1; cdr3_aa: CASSPAGRARVTDTQYF
j_call: TRBJ2-7; v_call: TRBV18; cdr3_aa: CASSRDSSEQYF
j_call: TRBJ2-1; v_call: TRBV5-1; cdr3_aa: CASSPTGTTAQQFF
j_call: TRBJ1-1; v_call: TRBV2; cdr3_aa: CASSVEGTEAFF
j_call: TRBJ1-3; v_call: TRBV9; cdr3_aa: CASSPGTGNTIYF
j_call: TRBJ1-2; v_call: TRBV28; cdr3_aa: CASSTSIGVHYGYTF
j_call: TRBJ1-4; v_call: TRBV19; cdr3_aa: CASSIRFQGGEKLFF
j_call: TRBJ2-4; v_call: TRBV28; cdr3_aa: CASSLLNPGGIEYF
j_call: TRBJ1-1; v_call: TRBV6-6; cdr3_aa: CASTTDMGTEAFF
j_call: TRBJ1-4; v_call: TRBV2; cdr3_aa: CASSRPPGGGGNEKLFF
j_call: TRBJ2-5; v_call: TRBV5-1; cdr3_aa: CASNQGAGEETQYF
j_call: TRBJ2-1; v_call: TRBV4-2; cdr3_aa: CASSQDGQRAYNEQFF
j_call: TRBJ2-5; v_call: TRBV7-7; cdr3_aa: CASSLGSAGWTQETQYF
j_call: TRBJ1-1; v_call: TRBV9; cdr3_aa: CASSDRASNTEAFF
j_call: TRBJ2-7; v_call: TRBV18; cdr3_aa: CASSPQGDEQYF
j_call: TRBJ1-3; v_call: TRBV6-1; cdr3_aa: CASRTGRSGNTIYF
j_call: TRBJ2-3; v_call: TRBV5-6; cdr3_aa: CASRILSGSRADTQYF
j_call: TRBJ2-2; v_call: TRBV6-6; cdr3_aa: CASSLQVPGELFF
j_call: TRBJ1-1; v_call: TRBV27; cdr3_aa: CASSQQGNTEAFF
j_call: TRBJ1-2; v_call: TRBV7-8; cdr3_aa: CASSSRVGYGYTF
j_call: TRBJ1-1; v_call: TRBV27; cdr3_aa: CASSPSGTGGRGTEAFF
j_call: TRBJ2-1; v_call: TRBV5-1; cdr3_aa: CASSLVVGVGNEQFF
j_call: TRBJ2-1; v_call: TRBV4-1; cdr3_aa: CASSQIAGDPYNEQFF
j_call: TRBJ1-5; v_call: TRBV11-3; cdr3_aa: CASSLGDRGNQPQHF
j_call: TRBJ2-3; v_call: TRBV4-2; cdr3_aa: CASSQSGDPSTDTQYF
j_call: TRBJ2-7; v_call: TRBV15; cdr3_aa: CATSRDPPGYEQYF
j_call: TRBJ1-4; v_call: TRBV11-2; cdr3_aa: CASSTTMEEKLFF
j_call: TRBJ2-3; v_call: TRBV9; cdr3_aa: CASSAGLAGATQYF
j_call: TRBJ1-6; v_call: TRBV6-5; cdr3_aa: CASSYSGLGAPLHF
j_call: TRBJ2-3; v_call: TRBV9; cdr3_aa: CASSVTPGTSTDTQYF
j_call: TRBJ1-1; v_call: TRBV11-3; cdr3_aa: CASSLTGTNTEAFF
j_call: TRBJ2-7; v_call: TRBV7-2; cdr3_aa: CASSLNRGRYEQYF
j_call: TRBJ2-7; v_call: TRBV18; cdr3_aa: CASSPASGGEQYF
j_call: TRBJ2-7; v_call: TRBV2; cdr3_aa: CASTPSYEQYF
j_call: TRBJ1-1; v_call: TRBV11-1; cdr3_aa: CASSFGQGNTEAFF
j_call: TRBJ1-3; v_call: TRBV18; cdr3_aa: CASSPVSGRDGNTIYF
j_call: TRBJ1-1; v_call: TRBV6-1; cdr3_aa: CATAREGGLNTEAFF
j_call: TRBJ2-4; v_call: TRBV4-3; cdr3_aa: CASSQGEGDAPNIQYF
j_call: TRBJ1-1; v_call: TRBV29-1; cdr3_aa: CSARRADRGEGEAFF
j_call: TRBJ2-7; v_call: TRBV28; cdr3_aa: CASSRTPDRPGYEQYF
j_call: TRBJ1-5; v_call: TRBV6-1; cdr3_aa: CASSMSAGQPQHF
j_call: TRBJ1-1; v_call: TRBV2; cdr3_aa: CASRDNMNTEAFF
j_call: TRBJ2-5; v_call: TRBV20-1; cdr3_aa: CSVAGGETQYF
j_call: TRBJ1-2; v_call: TRBV5-6; cdr3_aa: CASSSRGLPLFGYTF
j_call: TRBJ2-2; v_call: TRBV29-1; cdr3_aa: CSVGRGSGTGELFF
j_call: TRBJ1-5; v_call: TRBV5-1; cdr3_aa: CASSPGTGNQPQHF
j_call: TRBJ2-1; v_call: TRBV2; cdr3_aa: CASTLEVQFF
j_call: TRBJ2-3; v_call: TRBV7-2; cdr3_aa: CASSLNAPAAGTDTQYF
j_call: TRBJ1-4; v_call: TRBV6-5; cdr3_aa: CASSYNGADEKLFF
j_call: TRBJ2-7; v_call: TRBV27; cdr3_aa: CASSFFSGQASYEQYF
j_call: TRBJ1-5; v_call: TRBV19; cdr3_aa: CASKSDRESNQPQHF
j_call: TRBJ1-1; v_call: TRBV5-1; cdr3_aa: CASSSLGQGNTEAFF
j_call: TRBJ2-5; v_call: TRBV6-6; cdr3_aa: CASSYSPRETQYF
j_call: TRBJ1-3; v_call: TRBV9; cdr3_aa: CASSVGGGREVTIYF